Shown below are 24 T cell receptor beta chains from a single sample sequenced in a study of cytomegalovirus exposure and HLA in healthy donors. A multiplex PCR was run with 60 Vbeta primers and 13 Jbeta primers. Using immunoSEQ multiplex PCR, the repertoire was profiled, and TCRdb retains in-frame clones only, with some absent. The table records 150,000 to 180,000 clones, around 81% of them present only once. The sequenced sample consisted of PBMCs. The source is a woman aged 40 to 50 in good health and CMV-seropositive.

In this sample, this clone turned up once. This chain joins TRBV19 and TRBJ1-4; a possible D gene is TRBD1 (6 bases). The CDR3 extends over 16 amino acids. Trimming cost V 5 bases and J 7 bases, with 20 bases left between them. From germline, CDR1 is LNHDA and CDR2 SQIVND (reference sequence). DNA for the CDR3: TGTGCCAGTAGTCTCCTTAACGGGGGGGCCGGTGAAAAACTGTTTTTT. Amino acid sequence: CASSLLNGGAGEKLFF.

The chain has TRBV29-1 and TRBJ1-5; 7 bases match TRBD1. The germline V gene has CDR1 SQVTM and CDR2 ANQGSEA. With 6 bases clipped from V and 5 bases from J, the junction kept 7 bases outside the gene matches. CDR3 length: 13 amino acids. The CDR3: CSVAGGSDQPQHF. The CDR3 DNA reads TGCAGCGTAGCAGGGGGGTCCGATCAGCCCCAGCATTTT. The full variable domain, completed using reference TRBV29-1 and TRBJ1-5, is SAVISQKPSRDICQRGTSLTIQCQVDSQVTMMFWYRQQPGQSLTLIATANQGSEATYESGFVIDKFPISRPNLTFSTLTVSNMSPEDSSIYLCSVAGGSDQPQHFGDGTRLSIL.

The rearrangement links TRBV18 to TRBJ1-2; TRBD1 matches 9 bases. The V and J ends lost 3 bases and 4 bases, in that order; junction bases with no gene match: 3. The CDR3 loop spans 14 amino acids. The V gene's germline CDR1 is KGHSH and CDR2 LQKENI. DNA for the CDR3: TGTGCCAGCTCACCTACAGGGGGCGGCTATGGCTACACCTTC. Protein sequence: CASSPTGGGYGYTF.

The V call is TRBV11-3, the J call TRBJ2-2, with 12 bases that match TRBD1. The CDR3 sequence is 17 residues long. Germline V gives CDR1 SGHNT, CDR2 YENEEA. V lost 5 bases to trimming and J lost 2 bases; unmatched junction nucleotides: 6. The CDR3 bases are TGTGCCAGCAGCAGGGGACAGGGGGCTAGAAACACCGGGGAGCTGTTTTTT. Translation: CASSRGQGARNTGELFF.

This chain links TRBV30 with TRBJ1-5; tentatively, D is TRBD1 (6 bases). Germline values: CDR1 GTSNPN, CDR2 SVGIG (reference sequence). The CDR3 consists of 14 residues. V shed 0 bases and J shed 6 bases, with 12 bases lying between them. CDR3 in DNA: TGTGCCTGGAGTGTACGAGGGGGAACTCAGCCCCAGCATTTT. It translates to CAWSVRGGTQPQHF.

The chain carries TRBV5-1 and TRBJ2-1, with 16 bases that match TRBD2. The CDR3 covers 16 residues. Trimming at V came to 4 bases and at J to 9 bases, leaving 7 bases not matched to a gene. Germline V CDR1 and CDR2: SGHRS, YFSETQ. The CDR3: CASSPGTSGRASEQFF. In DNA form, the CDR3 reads TGCGCCAGCAGCCCCGGGACTAGCGGGAGGGCGAGTGAGCAGTTCTTC.

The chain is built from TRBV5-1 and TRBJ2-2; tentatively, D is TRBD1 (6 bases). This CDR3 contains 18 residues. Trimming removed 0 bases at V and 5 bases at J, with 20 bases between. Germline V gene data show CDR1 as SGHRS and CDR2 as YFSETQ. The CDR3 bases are TGCGCCAGCAGCTTGGGTTACGAGATGGGGGCGCGGACCGGGGAGCTGTTTTTT. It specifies CASSLGYEMGARTGELFF.

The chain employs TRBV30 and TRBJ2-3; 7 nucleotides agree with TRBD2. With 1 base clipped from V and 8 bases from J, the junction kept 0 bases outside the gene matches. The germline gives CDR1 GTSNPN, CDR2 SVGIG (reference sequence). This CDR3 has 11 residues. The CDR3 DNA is TGTGCCTGGAGTGCGGGAGGTACGCAGTATTTT. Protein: CAWSAGGTQYF.

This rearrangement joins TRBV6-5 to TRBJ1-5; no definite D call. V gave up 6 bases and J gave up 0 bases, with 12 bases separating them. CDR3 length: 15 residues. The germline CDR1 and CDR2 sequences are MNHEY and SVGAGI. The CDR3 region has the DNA TGTGCCAGCAGGGCCACAGAATATAGCAATCAGCCCCAGCATTTT. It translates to CASRATEYSNQPQHF.

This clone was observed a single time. The CDR3 sequence is CASRTDRNQPQHF. CDR3 nucleotide sequence: TGTGCCAGCAGGACAGACAGGAACCAGCCCCAGCATTTT. This chain connects TRBV6-1 to TRBJ1-5; D is possibly TRBD1 (6 bases). The CDR3 totals 13 residues. Trimming took off 6 bases at V and 7 bases at J, with 13 bases between the two ends. In germline, CDR1 is MNHNS, CDR2 SASEGT.

CDR3 in amino acids: CASSGTGQGSEKLFF. The CDR3 DNA reads as TGTGCCAGCAGCGGTACGGGACAGGGGAGCGAAAAACTGTTTTTT. This chain links TRBV5-6 with TRBJ1-4, with 10 bases lining up with TRBD1. The CDR3 totals 15 residues. The V segment lost 4 bases and the J segment 8 bases; nucleotides outside the gene matches: 8. Germline CDR1 is SGHDT and CDR2 is YYEEEE. Based on the CDR3 plus reference TRBV5-6 and TRBJ1-4, the full variable domain is DAGVTQSPTHLIKTRGQQVTLRCSPKSGHDTVSWYQQALGQGPQFIFQYYEEEERQRGNFPDRFSGHQFPNYSSELNVNALLLGDSALYLCASSGTGQGSEKLFFGSGTQLSVL.

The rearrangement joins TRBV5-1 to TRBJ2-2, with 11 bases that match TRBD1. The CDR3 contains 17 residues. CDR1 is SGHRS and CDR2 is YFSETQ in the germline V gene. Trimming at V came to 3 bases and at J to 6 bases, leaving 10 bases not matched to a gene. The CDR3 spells CASSSLDGQGASGELFF. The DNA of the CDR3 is TGCGCCAGCAGCTCTCTCGACGGACAGGGGGCTTCCGGGGAGCTGTTTTTT.

The CDR3 spells CSVGLAGVRETQYF. The CDR3 nucleotides are TGCAGCGTTGGGCTAGCGGGAGTAAGAGAGACCCAGTACTTC. The gene calls are TRBV29-1 and TRBJ2-5; 10 positions agree with TRBD2. CDR1 and CDR2 from the germline V gene are SQVTM and ANQGSEA. V lost 4 bases to trimming and J lost 4 bases; unmatched junction nucleotides: 6. The CDR3 is made up of 14 amino acids.

The CDR3 loop is CASSVGTGRMYEQYF. The CDR3 DNA reads as TGTGCCAGCAGCGTAGGGACAGGGCGTATGTACGAGCAGTACTTC. This rearrangement joins TRBV11-2 to TRBJ2-7; 9 bases line up with TRBD1. The germline gives CDR1 SGHAT, CDR2 FQNNGV. CDR3 length: 15 residues. Trimming removed 5 bases from V and 4 bases from J; junction bases left unmatched: 9.

The CDR3 here is CASSQAGTGEDEQYF. The CDR3 DNA sequence: TGCGCCAGCAGCCAGGCCGGGACAGGGGAGGACGAGCAGTACTTC. This chain joins TRBV4-1 and TRBJ2-7; 10 bases are a match to TRBD1. Germline V gene data show CDR1 as MGHRA and CDR2 as YSYEKL. Trimming at V came to 3 bases and at J to 5 bases, leaving 7 bases not matched to a gene. The CDR3 is 15 amino acids.

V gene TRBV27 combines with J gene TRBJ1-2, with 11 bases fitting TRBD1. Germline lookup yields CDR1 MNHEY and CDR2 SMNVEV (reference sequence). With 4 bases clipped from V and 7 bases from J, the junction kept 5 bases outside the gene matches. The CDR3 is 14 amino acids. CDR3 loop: CASSYGQGAGGYTF. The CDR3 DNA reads TGTGCCAGCAGTTACGGACAGGGGGCCGGTGGCTACACCTTC.

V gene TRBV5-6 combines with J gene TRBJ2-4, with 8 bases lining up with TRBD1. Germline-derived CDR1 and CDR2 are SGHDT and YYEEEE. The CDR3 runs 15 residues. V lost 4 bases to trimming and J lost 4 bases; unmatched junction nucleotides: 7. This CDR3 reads CASSTGQGPKNIQYF. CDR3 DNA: TGTGCCAGCAGCACCGGACAGGGCCCGAAAAACATTCAGTACTTC.

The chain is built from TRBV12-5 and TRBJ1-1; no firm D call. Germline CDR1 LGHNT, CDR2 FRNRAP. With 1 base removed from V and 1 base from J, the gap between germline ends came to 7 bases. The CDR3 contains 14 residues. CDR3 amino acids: CASGLGAGNTEAFF. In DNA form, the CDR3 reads TGTGCTAGTGGTTTGGGGGCCGGGAACACTGAAGCTTTCTTT.

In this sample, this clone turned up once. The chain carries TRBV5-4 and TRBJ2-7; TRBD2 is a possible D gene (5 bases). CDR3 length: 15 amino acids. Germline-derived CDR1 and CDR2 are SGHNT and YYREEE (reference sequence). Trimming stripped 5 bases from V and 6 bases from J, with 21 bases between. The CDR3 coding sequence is TGTGCCAGCAGGCCGGGAAGGGTTTCGTGGAGCGAGCAGTACTTC. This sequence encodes CASRPGRVSWSEQYF.

The CDR3 protein is CASRTGGQPQHF. DNA of the CDR3: TGTGCCAGCAGAACAGGGGGTCAGCCCCAGCATTTT. V usage is TRBV28 and J usage is TRBJ1-5; 8 nucleotides match TRBD1. CDR1 and CDR2 (germline): MDHEN, SYDVKM. There are 12 residues in the CDR3. J lost 6 bases, V lost 6 bases, and 1 base had no gene match.

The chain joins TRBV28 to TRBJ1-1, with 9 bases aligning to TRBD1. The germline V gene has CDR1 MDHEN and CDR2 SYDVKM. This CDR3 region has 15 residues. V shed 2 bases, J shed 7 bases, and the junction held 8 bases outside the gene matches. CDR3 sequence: CASSLGTGGAYEAFF. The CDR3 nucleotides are TGTGCCAGCAGTTTAGGAACAGGGGGCGCATATGAAGCTTTCTTT.

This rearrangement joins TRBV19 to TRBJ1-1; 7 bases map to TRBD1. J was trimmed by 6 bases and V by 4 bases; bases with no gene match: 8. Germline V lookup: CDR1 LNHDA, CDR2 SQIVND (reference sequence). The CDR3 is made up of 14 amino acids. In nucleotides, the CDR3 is TGTGCCAGTAGTACGGGACAGCTTTGGGCTGAAGCTTTCTTT. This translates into CASSTGQLWAEAFF. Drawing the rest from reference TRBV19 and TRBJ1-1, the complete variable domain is DGGITQSPKYLFRKEGQNVTLSCEQNLNHDAMYWYRQDPGQGLRLIYYSQIVNDFQKGDIAEGYSVSREKKESFPLTVTSAQKNPTAFYLCASSTGQLWAEAFFGQGTRLTVV.

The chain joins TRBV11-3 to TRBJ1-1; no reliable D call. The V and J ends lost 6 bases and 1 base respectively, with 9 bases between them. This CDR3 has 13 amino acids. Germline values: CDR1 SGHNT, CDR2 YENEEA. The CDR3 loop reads CASRASGNTEAFF. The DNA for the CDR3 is TGTGCCAGCAGAGCCTCAGGGAACACTGAAGCTTTCTTT.

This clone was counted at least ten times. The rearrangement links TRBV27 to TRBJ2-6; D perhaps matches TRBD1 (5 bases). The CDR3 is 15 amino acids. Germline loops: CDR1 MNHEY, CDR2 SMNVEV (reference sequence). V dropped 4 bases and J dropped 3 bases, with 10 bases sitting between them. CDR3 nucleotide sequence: TGTGCCAGCAGTTGGACACCGTATGGGGCCAACGTCCTGACTTTC. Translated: CASSWTPYGANVLTF.